The subject of this entry is one TCR beta chain. The sample belongs to a study of T cells in Graves' hyperthyroidism and ophthalmopathy. Germline V CDR1 and CDR2: MNHEY, SVGEGT. Trimming at V came to 8 bases and at J to 3 bases, leaving 6 bases not matched to a gene. The CDR3 is 15 amino acids. Amplification yielded TCR beta CDR3 regions, with RNA transcripts as the source. HTBI primers were used for first-round RT-PCR of the TCR CDR3. MiXCR was run by TCRdb on the multiplex PCR reads, yielding one entry per CDR3 protein. The profile shows hundreds of thousands of distinct CDR3 sequences, about a sixth of them singletons.

Sequencing was done on a sample of blood. The chain joins TRBV6-2 or TRBV6-3 to TRBJ2-1, with TRBD2 matching over 11 bases. This receptor was obtained from a woman aged 25 to 39 with Graves' hyperthyroidism. The DNA for the CDR3 is TGTGCCAGCGACACCGGGACTAGCGGCTACAATGAGCAGTTCTTC. Its protein is CASDTGTSGYNEQFF.